Listed here are 31 T cell receptor beta chains from one sample, sequenced in a study of blood T cell repertoires in COVID-19. Repertoires were generated with immunoSEQ multiplex PCR, while TCRdb's copy carries only in-frame clones and drops some. This table holds about 180,000 clones, around 83% found once. Sequenced: peripheral blood. The receptors were sampled from a woman in her 70s with COVID-19, enrolled during active disease.

V and J are TRBV5-4 and TRBJ1-1; D call uncertain. Per germline, CDR1 SGHNT and CDR2 YYREEE (reference sequence). The V end lost 4 bases, the J end lost 1 base, and 2 bases lay between the germline ends. This CDR3 is 11 amino acids long. CDR3 amino acids: CASSQNTEAFF. CDR3 bases: TGTGCCAGCAGCCAGAACACTGAAGCTTTCTTT.

V gene TRBV4-3 combines with J gene TRBJ2-7, with 11 positions matching TRBD1. The CDR3 extends over 17 amino acids. Germline assignment: CDR1 LGHNA and CDR2 YSLEER. The V segment lost 0 bases and the J segment 5 bases; nucleotides outside the gene matches: 9. CDR3 sequence (DNA): TGCGCCAGCAGCCAAGATTATGGGACAGGGGGTCTTGACGAGCAGTACTTC. Translation gives CASSQDYGTGGLDEQYF.

V usage is TRBV27 and J usage is TRBJ2-1; 12 positions match TRBD2. J was trimmed by 2 bases and V by 10 bases; bases with no gene match: 6. Germline V gene lookup returns CDR1 MNHEY and CDR2 SMNVEV (reference sequence). This CDR3 has 15 amino acids. The CDR3 DNA sequence: TGTGCCATCTCGACTAGCGGGAGCGCCTACAATGAGCAGTTCTTC. Translating it yields CAISTSGSAYNEQFF.

In its sample, this clone was seen once. The V and J genes are TRBV15 and TRBJ2-7, with TRBD1 identical over 7 bases. Germline V gene sequence: CDR1 LNHNV, CDR2 YYDKDF (reference sequence). V lost 1 base and J lost 7; bases outside the gene matches: 7. This CDR3 has 14 residues. This chain's CDR3 is CATSRGSQGWEQYF. The CDR3 DNA follows: TGTGCCACCAGCAGAGGATCACAGGGGTGGGAGCAGTACTTC.

The CDR3 DNA reads TGTGCCAGCAGCCTTCACTCGATCTATGGCTACACCTTC. It translates to CASSLHSIYGYTF. V gene TRBV14 combines with J gene TRBJ1-2; no clear D. The CDR3 is made up of 13 amino acids. CDR1 and CDR2 (germline): SGHDN, FVKESK. V was trimmed by 4 bases and J by 4 bases, leaving 10 bases between them.

V is TRBV4-1 and J is TRBJ2-5, with 9 positions matching TRBD1. The germline V gene encodes CDR1 MGHRA and CDR2 YSYEKL. The CDR3 has 16 residues. The J segment lost 2 bases and the V segment lost 5 bases, leaving 9 bases of the junction unmatched. This chain's CDR3 is CASSFGLGQGQETQYF. The CDR3 nucleotides read TGCGCCAGCAGCTTCGGTTTAGGACAGGGGCAAGAGACCCAGTACTTC.

Concerning this clone: At one of its ends the junction is not consistent with the germline gene, which may arise from a read error. The V call is TRBV29-1, the J call TRBJ2-5; D is ambiguous. CDR1 and CDR2 (germline): SQVTM, ANQGSEA. The length of the CDR3 is 14 residues. DNA for the CDR3: TGCAGCGTGGAAGGGTCCACATTTCAAGAGACCCAGTACTTC. Its translation: CSVEGSTFQETQYF.

The chain employs TRBV28 and TRBJ2-1; possibly TRBD1 for D (7 bases). Germline CDR1 is MDHEN and CDR2 is SYDVKM. The CDR3 sequence is 15 residues long. Trimming left V 6 bases short and J 4 bases short, with 16 bases between. The CDR3 nucleotides are TGTGCCAGCAGCCCCGCGGGACAGCCATACAATGAGCAGTTCTTC. It translates to CASSPAGQPYNEQFF.

This rearrangement joins TRBV27 to TRBJ2-1; TRBD2 matches at 10 bases. The length of the CDR3 is 21 residues. Germline CDR1 MNHEY, CDR2 SMNVEV (reference sequence). V shed 6 bases and J 6 bases; nucleotides not matched to a gene: 26. CDR3 DNA: TGTGCCAGCAGCCAGGGTTGGGGGGTCAATTCTCCTAGCGGGGGAGCCAATGAGCAGTTCTTC. Protein: CASSQGWGVNSPSGGANEQFF.

The rearrangement links TRBV7-9 to TRBJ1-1, with D hard to call. The V and J ends lost 5 bases and 4 bases respectively, with 14 bases between them. Germline values: CDR1 SEHNR, CDR2 FQNEAQ (reference sequence). CDR3 length: 14 residues. CDR3 amino acids: CASSLYEVGTEAFF. CDR3 coding DNA: TGTGCCAGCAGCCTGTACGAGGTGGGCACTGAAGCTTTCTTT.

The chain couples TRBV4-1 to TRBJ2-1, with TRBD2 as a possible D gene (6 bases). Between the trimmed V and J ends, which lost 10 bases and 3 bases, there was a span of 16 bases. Germline V gene data show CDR1 as MGHRA and CDR2 as YSYEKL. This CDR3 comprises 14 residues. The CDR3 sequence: CATSLGGNYNEQFF. The CDR3 DNA sequence: TGCGCCACCTCATTGGGGGGAAACTACAATGAGCAGTTCTTC.

This clone occurred many times. The chain is built from TRBV5-4 and TRBJ2-5, with 9 bases fitting TRBD2. The CDR3 contains 17 residues. V shed 0 bases, J shed 5 bases, and the junction held 11 bases outside the gene matches. CDR1 is SGHNT, CDR2 YYREEE, per germline (reference sequence). CDR3 region: CASSLVAGGPRGETQYF. DNA for the CDR3: TGTGCCAGCAGCTTGGTTGCGGGAGGGCCGAGGGGGGAGACCCAGTACTTC.

In this sample, this clone turned up once. This chain connects TRBV28 to TRBJ1-2, with 8 bases lining up with TRBD1. Germline CDR1 MDHEN, CDR2 SYDVKM. The CDR3 has 13 amino acids. V gave up 7 bases and J gave up 8 bases; unmatched junction bases: 9. CDR3 coding DNA: TGTGCCAGCACGGTTCAGGGGGCGCGCGGCTACACCTTC. Translated: CASTVQGARGYTF.

This rearrangement joins TRBV28 to TRBJ2-7, with TRBD2 matching over 7 bases. CDR3 length: 15 residues. Germline assignment: CDR1 MDHEN and CDR2 SYDVKM. The V and J ends lost 5 bases and 1 base, in that order; junction bases with no gene match: 8. The CDR3 bases are TGTGCCAGCAGTCTAGCGGACACCTCTTCCTACGAGCAGTACTTC. Translation: CASSLADTSSYEQYF.

V is TRBV2 and J is TRBJ1-1; 11 bases fit TRBD1. Germline V gene sequence: CDR1 SNHLY, CDR2 FYNNEI. CDR3 size: 15 residues. V trimming: 5 bases; J trimming: 4 bases; junction bases outside the gene matches: 6. CDR3 nucleotides: TGTGCCAGCAGTTGGGACAGGGGGGCGGGCACTGAAGCTTTCTTT. Translating gives CASSWDRGAGTEAFF.

The gene calls are TRBV30 and TRBJ2-2, with D hard to call. V was cut by 0 bases and J by 6 bases, with 8 bases left in between. Looked up from germline, CDR1 is GTSNPN and CDR2 is SVGIG (reference sequence). The CDR3 sequence is 13 residues long. As DNA, the CDR3 is TGTGCCTGGAGTGTACAGTTCCCCGGGGAGCTGTTTTTT. Protein product: CAWSVQFPGELFF.

CDR3 sequence (DNA): TGTGCCAGCAGCGTAGGAATAATCGGACAGGGTTTTAGTGAAGCTTTCTTT. Translated: CASSVGIIGQGFSEAFF. V and J are TRBV9 and TRBJ1-1; 8 bases fit TRBD1. Germline V lookup: CDR1 SGDLS, CDR2 YYNGEE. The ends lost 0 bases at V and 7 bases at J; junction bases unmatched: 14. This CDR3 region has 17 residues.

The chain links TRBV30 to TRBJ1-2, with D tentatively TRBD1 (6 bases). This CDR3 comprises 14 residues. V gave up 1 base and J gave up 4 bases, with 13 bases separating them. The V gene's germline CDR1 is GTSNPN and CDR2 SVGIG (reference sequence). CDR3 DNA sequence: TGTGCCTGGAGTGCCGGACAGATTTCCTATGGCTACACCTTC. It codes for CAWSAGQISYGYTF.

The rearrangement uses TRBV5-8 and TRBJ2-7, with D perhaps matching TRBD2 (6 bases). The germline gives CDR1 SGHTS, CDR2 YDEGEE. This CDR3 is 16 amino acids long. The V gene lost 3 bases and the J gene lost 7 bases, with 23 bases spanning the gap. This CDR3 reads CASSYRGGTGGLEQYF. CDR3 DNA: TGTGCCAGCAGCTACCGCGGCGGGACCGGGGGTCTAGAGCAGTACTTC.

V usage is TRBV28 and J usage is TRBJ1-1, with 12 bases lining up with TRBD1. This CDR3 comprises 17 residues. V was clipped by 6 bases and J by 2 bases; unmatched bases: 10. Germline V gives CDR1 MDHEN, CDR2 SYDVKM. CDR3 residues: CASSEPGQGALNTEAFF. In DNA form, the CDR3 reads TGTGCCAGCAGCGAGCCGGGACAGGGGGCCCTAAACACTGAAGCTTTCTTT.

J is TRBJ1-5 and V is TRBV28; the match to TRBD1 covers 8 bases. The germline gives CDR1 MDHEN, CDR2 SYDVKM. This CDR3 comprises 13 residues. The ends lost 7 bases at V and 7 bases at J; junction bases unmatched: 6. The CDR3 DNA follows: TGTGCCAGCAAAGGACAGGGTGGCCAGCCCCAGCATTTT. Its protein product is CASKGQGGQPQHF.

The V and J genes are TRBV7-6 and TRBJ2-5, with 7 bases that match TRBD1. The CDR3 runs to 16 residues. CDR1 and CDR2 (germline): SGHVS, FNYEAQ. With 5 bases clipped from V and 2 bases from J, the junction kept 11 bases outside the gene matches. The CDR3 loop reads CASSASGTASQETQYF. In DNA, the CDR3 is TGTGCCAGCAGCGCTTCCGGGACAGCCAGTCAAGAGACCCAGTACTTC.

The genes are TRBV28 and TRBJ2-7; 8 bases are a match to TRBD1. V was pared by 1 base and J by 3 bases, with 17 bases of the junction left unmatched. There are 19 residues in the CDR3. The V gene's germline CDR1 is MDHEN and CDR2 SYDVKM. CDR3 protein: CASSLSFGQGATINYEQYF. The DNA for the CDR3 is TGTGCCAGCAGTTTATCGTTTGGGCAGGGGGCGACTATCAACTACGAGCAGTACTTC. Looking up the rest from reference TRBV28 and TRBJ2-7 gives the full variable domain: DVKVTQSSRYLVKRTGEKVFLECVQDMDHENMFWYRQDPGLGLRLIYFSYDVKMKEKGDIPEGYSVSREKKERFSLILESASTNQTSMYLCASSLSFGQGATINYEQYFGPGTRLTVT.

This chain links TRBV28 with TRBJ2-1; TRBD2 matches 13 bases. Germline CDR1 MDHEN, CDR2 SYDVKM. V trimming: 1 base; J trimming: 13 bases; junction bases outside the gene matches: 4. This CDR3 comprises 14 residues. This chain's CDR3 is CASSLSGLAGVQFF. CDR3 bases: TGTGCCAGCAGTTTATCTGGACTAGCGGGAGTCCAGTTCTTC.

The chain carries TRBV28 and TRBJ1-2; the D gene is possibly TRBD1 (6 bases). The CDR3 spans 16 residues. Trimming shortened V by 5 bases and J by 5 bases, and 21 bases separated the two germline ends. Germline assignment: CDR1 MDHEN and CDR2 SYDVKM. The CDR3 DNA follows: TGTGCCAGCAGTCCTGGCCCGACAGGACAGAGGTATGGCTACACCTTC. This sequence encodes CASSPGPTGQRYGYTF.

The chain recombines TRBV19 with TRBJ2-1; 9 positions match TRBD2. The length of the CDR3 is 19 residues. V lost 1 base and J lost 0; bases outside the gene matches: 10. Germline CDR1 LNHDA, CDR2 SQIVND (reference sequence). CDR3 loop: CASSIGGNSGSSSYNEQFF. CDR3 bases: TGTGCCAGTAGTATAGGAGGGAATAGCGGGAGCAGCTCCTACAATGAGCAGTTCTTC.

The CDR3 loop is CASSFGPGQETQYF. The CDR3 nucleotides read TGTGCCAGCAGCTTTGGACCAGGGCAGGAGACCCAGTACTTC. The rearrangement links TRBV7-2 to TRBJ2-5, with D possibly TRBD1 on 5 matching bases. The CDR3 is made up of 14 amino acids. The V end was cut by 3 bases, the J end by 5 bases, with 13 bases between. Germline-derived CDR1 and CDR2 are SGHTA and FQGNSA.

The chain is built from TRBV24-1 and TRBJ2-1; 15 positions match TRBD2. The CDR3 consists of 19 residues. Germline V gene sequence: CDR1 KGHDR, CDR2 SFDVKD. V was clipped by 9 bases and J by 3 bases; unmatched bases: 14. CDR3 DNA sequence: TGTGCCACCCAGTCCGGGACTAGCGGGAGGACCGCCGACTACAATGAGCAGTTCTTC. This gives the protein CATQSGTSGRTADYNEQFF.

The chain combines TRBV5-1 with TRBJ2-7; 8 nucleotides align to TRBD2. Per germline, CDR1 SGHRS and CDR2 YFSETQ. The trim removed 0 bases at V and 6 bases at J, leaving 8 bases unmatched. CDR3 length equals 15 residues. CDR3: CASSLVVGTSGEQYF. The CDR3 coding sequence is TGCGCCAGCAGCTTGGTGGTAGGGACTAGTGGCGAGCAGTACTTC.

V is TRBV4-2 and J is TRBJ2-1, with 12 bases lining up with TRBD2. From germline, CDR1 is LGHNA and CDR2 YNFKEQ. V shed 0 bases and J 0 bases; nucleotides not matched to a gene: 6. There are 19 residues in the CDR3. Here the CDR3 reads CASSQDPPSGGGSYNEQFF. In DNA form, the CDR3 reads TGTGCCAGCAGCCAAGACCCCCCTAGCGGGGGGGGCTCCTACAATGAGCAGTTCTTC.

V usage is TRBV6-4 and J usage is TRBJ2-7; D is perhaps TRBD1 (5 bases). Trimming pared 1 base from V and 0 bases from J, leaving 16 bases between. CDR1 and CDR2 from the germline V gene are MRHNA and SNTAGT. The CDR3 has 17 residues. The CDR3 bases are TGTGCCAGCAGTGACTGGCAGGGTCCAAGGAGCTCCTACGAGCAGTACTTC. Translating gives CASSDWQGPRSSYEQYF.